This TCR beta chain was recovered during a study of blood T cells in healthy people across ages. Study-level information: Capturing about one barcoded beta molecule per two T cells was achieved by template switching.

The amount of total RNA extracted per sample was at least 5.5 micrograms. The length of the CDR3 is 13 residues. V lost 9 bases, J lost 4 bases, and 6 bases stayed unmatched. Per the germline V gene, CDR1 is MNHNY and CDR2 is SVGAGI (reference sequence). The second PCR ran roughly 7 to 12 cycles with a sample-barcoded 5' primer and J-beta primers. MiXCR was run by TCRdb on the 5' RACE reads, yielding one entry per CDR3 protein. Of some 1.5 million distinct CDR3 sequences detected, about 30% appear once; the ten largest clones hold roughly 8.2%. The study, taken as a whole, reports: There were more naive CD4+ cells and higher diversity in long-lived donors than in aged donors.

This clonotype was seen more than once but under ten times. No antigen is known for it. This TCR came from a young woman in good health. Sequencing used blood. This sequence joins TRBV6-6 and TRBJ2-7; TRBD2 matches at 10 bases. CDR3 sequence: CASATSGAYEQYF. The CDR3 region has the DNA TGTGCCAGTGCTACTAGCGGGGCTTACGAGCAGTACTTC.